This TCR beta chain was sequenced for a study of tumor-infiltrating lymphocytes in localized non-small cell lung cancer. Profiled with immunoSEQ multiplex PCR; TCRdb holds only in-frame clones, not every one. In the table there are 14,000 to 15,000 clones, 75% to 85% of which are singletons. Specimen: lung tumor tissue. This clonotype originated in a human donor with non-small cell lung cancer.

CDR3: CASSIGDYGIYEQYF. The DNA of the CDR3 is TGTGCCAGTAGTATAGGGGACTATGGGATTTACGAGCAGTACTTC. The rearrangement joins TRBV19 to TRBJ2-7; TRBD2 matches at 7 bases. The ends lost 1 base at V and 4 bases at J; junction bases unmatched: 7. The CDR3 length is 15 residues. Looked up from germline, CDR1 is LNHDA and CDR2 is SQIVND (reference sequence).